The clone carrying this TCR beta chain was picked up a small number of times. Its specificity is not known. The record originates from a study of cytomegalovirus exposure and HLA in healthy donors. Study summary: Counted in an early data release were approximately 85 million unique TCRs from HLA-typed donors.

Whole-study findings and limits: A link between a missense DCLRE1C variant and TCR beta V- and J-gene trimming emerged from a later analysis. TRBV6-2, TRBV6-3 and some other V segments were unresolvable in 87-base-pair reads. CMV serostatus alone was available as immune exposure information.

The PCR ran on 60 Vbeta and 13 Jbeta primers. Profiling relied on immunoSEQ multiplex PCR, and the TCRdb table lists in-frame clones only, not all of them. The sample includes about 140,000 clones, roughly three fifths of them seen just once. CDR1 SGHVS and CDR2 FQNEAQ come from the germline V gene. V dropped 2 bases and J dropped 6; count of bases not matched to a gene: 4. This CDR3 contains 15 residues. Sequenced material: PBMCs. This chain joins TRBV7-8 and TRBJ2-3, with 11 positions matching TRBD2. The sequence derives from a woman aged 40 to 55 in good health and CMV-seronegative. The CDR3 DNA sequence: TGTGCCAGCAGCTTACTAGCGGGGGGTCGGGATACGCAGTATTTT. Its translation is CASSLLAGGRDTQYF.